These 32 T cell receptor beta chains were all obtained from the same sample, sequenced in a study of early T cells in non-severe SARS-CoV-2 infection. TCRdb passed the 5' RACE reads through MiXCR, listing each CDR3 protein once. The sample has about 67,000 distinct CDR3 sequences; around 10% are singletons. Sequencing input: whole blood. The receptors shown here come from an adult who was a healthcare worker with PCR-confirmed SARS-CoV-2 infection or an uninfected control (not recorded which).

This clonotype was observed many times. This chain links TRBV5-8 with TRBJ1-2, with D unresolved. This CDR3 comprises 11 residues. Germline V CDR1 and CDR2: SGHTS, YDEGEE. The V end was cut by 6 bases, the J end by 7 bases, with 10 bases between. CDR3 amino acids: CASTMGPGYTF. The CDR3 region has the DNA TGTGCCAGCACCATGGGCCCTGGCTACACCTTC. The whole variable domain, filled in from reference TRBV5-8 and TRBJ1-2, reads EAGVTQSPTHLIKTRGQQATLRCSPISGHTSVYWYQQALGLGLQFLLWYDEGEERNRGNFPPRFSGRQFPNYSSELNVNALELEDSALYLCASTMGPGYTFGSGTRLTVV.

This chain uses TRBV6-6 with TRBJ1-4; D is unresolved. The germline CDR1 and CDR2 sequences are MNHNY and SVGAGI (reference sequence). This CDR3 comprises 13 residues. V lost 8 bases, J lost 10 bases, and 17 bases lay in between. CDR3 sequence reads: CASSGGLDGKLFF. The CDR3 nucleotides read TGTGCCAGCTCAGGAGGCTTAGATGGAAAACTGTTTTTT.

At least ten counts were recorded for this clonotype. V usage is TRBV3-1 and J usage is TRBJ2-1, with D perhaps assigned TRBD1 or TRBD2 (6 bases each). V was trimmed by 4 bases and J by 9 bases, leaving 16 bases between them. The CDR3 covers 14 residues. Germline values: CDR1 LGHDT, CDR2 YNNKEL (reference sequence). For the CDR3, the DNA is TGTGCCAGCAGCCGGAGGGGGGCGCGGGTTGAGCAGTTCTTC. The encoded protein is CASSRRGARVEQFF.

The chain recombines TRBV6-5 with TRBJ2-7, with 8 bases matching TRBD2. This CDR3 is 16 amino acids long. Germline assignment: CDR1 MNHEY and CDR2 SVGAGI. The V gene end was trimmed by 2 bases and the J gene end by 0 bases; junction bases not matched to a gene: 6. The CDR3 region is CASSYASGGASYEQYF. The DNA for the CDR3 is TGTGCCAGCAGTTACGCATCCGGGGGGGCCTCCTACGAGCAGTACTTC.

V gene TRBV11-2 combines with J gene TRBJ2-7, with no clear D. Germline V lookup: CDR1 SGHAT, CDR2 FQNNGV. V was trimmed by 2 bases and J by 7 bases, leaving 6 bases between them. This CDR3 region has 11 residues. In DNA, the CDR3 is TGTGCCAGCAGCTTAACGGCAGAGCAGTACTTC. It encodes CASSLTAEQYF.

Only a few counts were recorded for this clonotype. This chain connects TRBV20-1 to TRBJ2-7, with TRBD1 matching over 10 bases. J gave up 0 bases and V 3 bases, and 2 bases lay outside the gene matches. The CDR3 runs to 14 residues. Germline assignment: CDR1 DFQATT and CDR2 SNEGSKA (reference sequence). The chain's CDR3 is CSARGQGYSYEQYF. In DNA form, the CDR3 reads TGCAGTGCTAGGGGACAGGGGTACTCCTACGAGCAGTACTTC.

This clonotype showed up many times. V gene TRBV28 combines with J gene TRBJ1-1; D uncertain. CDR3 length: 14 amino acids. Germline V CDR1 and CDR2: MDHEN, SYDVKM. V was cut by 3 bases and J by 6 bases, with 14 bases left in between. CDR3 coding DNA: TGTGCCAGCAGTTTTACGGGGAGAGGGTCTGAAGCTTTCTTT. It yields the protein CASSFTGRGSEAFF.

This clonotype was seen a handful of times. The chain combines TRBV5-1 with TRBJ1-2; perhaps TRBD1 as D (5 bases). The CDR3 is made up of 15 amino acids. V lost 0 bases and J 4 bases, leaving 13 bases between the germline ends. Germline V gene sequence: CDR1 SGHRS, CDR2 YFSETQ. The CDR3 spells CASSLEQVNSYGYTF. The CDR3 coding sequence is TGCGCCAGCAGCTTGGAACAGGTGAACTCCTATGGCTACACCTTC.

This clonotype has a count of ten or more. V and J are TRBV12-3 or TRBV12-4 and TRBJ2-2; 11 bases align to TRBD1. V dropped 6 bases and J dropped 4; count of bases not matched to a gene: 1. The CDR3 is made up of 14 amino acids. The CDR3 protein is CASRGTGGTGELFF. The CDR3 DNA reads TGTGCCAGCAGAGGGACAGGGGGCACCGGGGAGCTGTTTTTT.

This clonotype was recorded at least ten times. The rearrangement links TRBV5-1 to TRBJ2-7; D might be TRBD1 (6 bases). The CDR3 totals 13 residues. Trimming took 0 bases from V and 4 from J, leaving 8 bases between them. Germline V gene lookup returns CDR1 SGHRS and CDR2 YFSETQ. The CDR3 loop is CASSLDDRYEQYF. DNA for the CDR3: TGCGCCAGCAGCTTGGATGACAGGTACGAGCAGTACTTC.

This clonotype was seen a handful of times. The chain carries TRBV6-6 and TRBJ1-1; a possible D gene is TRBD1 (5 bases). The V gene's germline CDR1 is MNHNY and CDR2 SVGAGI (reference sequence). The CDR3 contains 15 residues. Deletions cut 5 bases from V and 5 bases from J, with 18 bases between. The CDR3 loop reads CASSPRGRSLTEAFF. The DNA of the CDR3 is TGTGCCAGCAGTCCCCGGGGCCGCTCCTTAACTGAAGCTTTCTTT.

V is TRBV2 and J is TRBJ1-1; unclear D gene. The V gene lost 7 bases and the J gene lost 0 bases, with 12 bases spanning the gap. The CDR3 totals 14 residues. The germline V gene encodes CDR1 SNHLY and CDR2 FYNNEI. CDR3 nucleotides: TGTGCCAGCACCGGACCAGAAATGAACACTGAAGCTTTCTTT. It codes for CASTGPEMNTEAFF.

This clonotype was seen only a few times. The chain couples TRBV15 to TRBJ2-7, with D perhaps matching TRBD1 (6 bases). The V and J ends lost 4 bases and 2 bases respectively, with 9 bases between them. The CDR3 is 13 residues long. CDR1 and CDR2 from the germline V gene are LNHNV and YYDKDF (reference sequence). CDR3 amino acids: CATSTDRAYEQYF. The CDR3 DNA is TGTGCCACCAGCACGGACAGAGCCTACGAGCAGTACTTC.

There are many counts of this clonotype. The chain has TRBV7-9 and TRBJ1-2; tentatively, D is TRBD1 (5 bases). The germline gives CDR1 SEHNR, CDR2 FQNEAQ (reference sequence). The CDR3 sequence is 17 residues long. With 5 bases removed from V and 0 bases from J, the gap between germline ends came to 19 bases. The CDR3 region is CASSALGDSGANYGYTF. The CDR3, as DNA: TGTGCCAGCAGCGCGTTGGGGGACTCCGGCGCTAACTATGGCTACACCTTC.

This clonotype was found a few times. This rearrangement joins TRBV6-5 to TRBJ2-7; D call uncertain. This CDR3 spans 12 amino acids. V dropped 5 bases and J dropped 6 bases, with 11 bases sitting between them. Per germline, CDR1 MNHEY and CDR2 SVGAGI. DNA for the CDR3: TGTGCCAGCAGTAAGCGCGGCCTCGAGCAGTACTTC. It yields the protein CASSKRGLEQYF.

This chain connects TRBV28 to TRBJ2-1, with 8 bases lining up with TRBD1. V lost 5 bases and J lost 4; bases outside the gene matches: 4. The CDR3 is made up of 14 amino acids. Germline values: CDR1 MDHEN, CDR2 SYDVKM. CDR3 protein: CASSTYRGYNEQFF. As DNA, the CDR3 is TGTGCCAGCAGTACCTACAGGGGGTACAATGAGCAGTTCTTC.

The table lists this clonotype with many counts. The chain joins TRBV20-1 to TRBJ2-2; D possibly corresponds to TRBD1 (6 bases). V dropped 5 bases and J dropped 3 bases, with 22 bases sitting between them. Germline CDR1 reads DFQATT; CDR2 reads SNEGSKA (reference sequence). The CDR3 covers 17 residues. The CDR3: CSAPATEMGAYTGELFF. Written as DNA, the CDR3 is TGCAGTGCTCCCGCCACCGAAATGGGGGCATACACCGGGGAGCTGTTTTTT.

The table lists this clonotype with many counts. The V gene is TRBV5-1, the J gene TRBJ2-5; TRBD2 agrees at 11 bases. CDR3 size: 17 residues. J was trimmed by 2 bases and V by 0 bases; bases with no gene match: 6. Germline V gene data show CDR1 as SGHRS and CDR2 as YFSETQ. The CDR3 nucleotides read TGCGCCAGCAGCTTGGGGCTAGCGGGGGGATTACAAGAGACCCAGTACTTC. As protein: CASSLGLAGGLQETQYF.

This clonotype was seen at least ten times. The V gene is TRBV5-6, the J gene TRBJ2-2; D is uncertain. Trimming left V 2 bases short and J 3 bases short, with 8 bases between. The germline gives CDR1 SGHDT, CDR2 YYEEEE. The CDR3 sequence is 14 residues long. CDR3 DNA: TGTGCCAGCAGCTTTGGGATTTACACCGGGGAGCTGTTTTTT. Its translation: CASSFGIYTGELFF.

With respect to this clonotype: A much larger clone sits a single nucleotide away, making a read error possible. The rearrangement links TRBV10-3 to TRBJ1-4; no clear D gene. The germline V gene encodes CDR1 ENHRY and CDR2 SYGVKD. The CDR3 totals 15 residues. Trimming removed 6 bases at V and 7 bases at J, with 18 bases between. The CDR3 DNA is TGTGCCATCAGGGACCTCAGGTATCTGAGTGAAAAACTGTTTTTT. It yields the protein CAIRDLRYLSEKLFF.

This clonotype was counted ten times or more. V usage is TRBV10-3 and J usage is TRBJ2-6; D is unresolved. This CDR3 is 15 amino acids long. V was cut by 3 bases and J by 0 bases, with 6 bases left in between. Germline values: CDR1 ENHRY, CDR2 SYGVKD. This chain's CDR3 is CAISDTSSGANVLTF. The DNA of the CDR3 is TGTGCCATCAGTGACACCAGCTCTGGGGCCAACGTCCTGACTTTC.

This clonotype was recorded many times. The V gene is TRBV2, the J gene TRBJ2-1, with D uncertain. Trimming cost V 3 bases and J 9 bases, with 15 bases left between them. CDR1 and CDR2 (germline): SNHLY, FYNNEI. The CDR3 contains 14 residues. The CDR3 loop is CASSDGYPPFEQFF. DNA of the CDR3: TGTGCCAGCAGTGATGGGTACCCTCCTTTTGAGCAGTTCTTC.

Ten or more counts support this clonotype. The V and J genes are TRBV7-2 and TRBJ2-5, with no clear D. CDR1 and CDR2 from the germline V gene are SGHTA and FQGNSA. V was cut by 4 bases and J by 5 bases, with 8 bases left in between. CDR3 length: 12 residues. In nucleotides, the CDR3 is TGTGCCAGCAGCTACCGGGTTGAGACCCAGTACTTC. As protein: CASSYRVETQYF. Variable domain in full (rest from reference TRBV7-2 and TRBJ2-5): GAGVSQSPSNKVTEKGKDVELRCDPISGHTALYWYRQSLGQGLEFLIYFQGNSAPDKSGLPSDRFSAERTGGSVSTLTIQRTQQEDSAVYLCASSYRVETQYFGPGTRLLVL.

This clonotype occurred a few times. This chain connects TRBV10-3 to TRBJ2-1; D is unclear. Germline CDR1 is ENHRY and CDR2 is SYGVKD. This CDR3 has 10 amino acids. V lost 9 bases to trimming and J lost 6 bases, with 6 bases between them. The CDR3 region has the DNA TGTGCCATTGGCGGCAATGAGCAGTTCTTC. Encoded protein: CAIGGNEQFF.

This clonotype was observed at least ten times. The gene calls are TRBV7-6 and TRBJ2-1; D not certain. CDR3 size: 13 residues. Germline loops: CDR1 SGHVS, CDR2 FNYEAQ. Trimming removed 3 bases at V and 8 bases at J, with 11 bases between. Written as DNA, the CDR3 is TGTGCCAGCAGCTTCCGTAGGGCGGATGAGCAGTTCTTC. Residues: CASSFRRADEQFF.

This clonotype has at least ten counts. The V call is TRBV3-1, the J call TRBJ2-3; weak D call: TRBD2 (7 bases). V lost 6 bases to trimming and J lost 13 bases, with 20 bases between them. The CDR3 extends over 13 amino acids. The germline V gene encodes CDR1 LGHDT and CDR2 YNNKEL (reference sequence). CDR3 sequence reads: CASRQTGGPSEYF. The CDR3 DNA is TGTGCCAGCAGACAAACGGGGGGCCCTTCGGAGTATTTT.

This clonotype was counted ten times or more. CDR3 region: CSVEVPPTDTQYF. The CDR3 DNA sequence: TGCAGCGTTGAAGTGCCACCCACAGATACGCAGTATTTT. This sequence joins TRBV29-1 and TRBJ2-3, with D unclear. The germline V gene encodes CDR1 SQVTM and CDR2 ANQGSEA. The CDR3 covers 13 residues. The V end was cut by 1 base, the J end by 2 bases, with 7 bases between.

This clonotype occurred many times. This chain joins TRBV19 and TRBJ2-1; 7 bases fit TRBD2. Germline V gives CDR1 LNHDA, CDR2 SQIVND (reference sequence). The CDR3 runs 13 residues. Trimming removed 10 bases from V and 13 bases from J; junction bases left unmatched: 16. The CDR3 region has the DNA TGTGCCACTAGAGAGCGGGACGGACTCTTCCAGTTCTTC. Residues: CATRERDGLFQFF.

The chain has TRBV24-1 and TRBJ2-3; D is possibly TRBD1 or TRBD2 (5 bases each). Germline lookup yields CDR1 KGHDR and CDR2 SFDVKD. The CDR3 has 15 amino acids. V lost 4 bases and J lost 5, with 15 bases in between. CDR3 sequence: CATSDPPRGQDTQYF. In nucleotides, the CDR3 is TGTGCCACCAGTGACCCGCCCCGGGGCCAAGATACGCAGTATTTT.

CDR3 bases: TGTGCCAGCAGCTCGGGACTAGCGGGAGCCACCGAGCAGTACTTC. It yields the protein CASSSGLAGATEQYF. The chain combines TRBV7-2 with TRBJ2-7; 14 bases match TRBD2. The V and J ends lost 4 bases and 6 bases, in that order; junction bases with no gene match: 5. The CDR3 is 15 residues long. Looked up from germline, CDR1 is SGHTA and CDR2 is FQGNSA.

CDR3 region: CSVPTGLRGHEQFF. DNA for the CDR3: TGCAGCGTCCCGACAGGGCTACGGGGTCATGAGCAGTTCTTC. This sequence joins TRBV29-1 and TRBJ2-1, with 7 bases aligning to TRBD1. V lost 6 bases to trimming and J lost 8 bases; unmatched junction nucleotides: 13. Germline V gene data show CDR1 as SQVTM and CDR2 as ANQGSEA. The CDR3 covers 14 residues.

This clonotype was seen repeatedly, ten times or more. This chain uses TRBV7-9 with TRBJ2-1, with D perhaps TRBD1 (6 bases). The CDR3 covers 16 residues. V shed 0 bases and J shed 0 bases, with 9 bases lying between them. In germline, CDR1 is SEHNR, CDR2 FQNEAQ (reference sequence). The CDR3 DNA reads as TGTGCCAGCAGCTTAGCGCAGGGGAGCTCCTACAATGAGCAGTTCTTC. This translates into CASSLAQGSSYNEQFF.